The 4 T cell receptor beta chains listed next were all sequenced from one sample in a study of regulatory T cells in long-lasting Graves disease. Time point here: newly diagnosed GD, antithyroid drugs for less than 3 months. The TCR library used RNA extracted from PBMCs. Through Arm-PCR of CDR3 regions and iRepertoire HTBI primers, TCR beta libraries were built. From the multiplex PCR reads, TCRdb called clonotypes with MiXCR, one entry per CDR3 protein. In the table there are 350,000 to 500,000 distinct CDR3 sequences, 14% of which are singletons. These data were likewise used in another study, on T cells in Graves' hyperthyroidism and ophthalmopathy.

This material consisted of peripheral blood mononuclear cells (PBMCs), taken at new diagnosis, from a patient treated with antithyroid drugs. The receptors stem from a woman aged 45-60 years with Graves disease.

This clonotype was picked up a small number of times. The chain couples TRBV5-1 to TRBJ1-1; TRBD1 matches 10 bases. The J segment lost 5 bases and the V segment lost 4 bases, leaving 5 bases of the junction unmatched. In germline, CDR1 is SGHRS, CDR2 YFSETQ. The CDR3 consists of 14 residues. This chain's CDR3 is CASSPLGQGTEAFF. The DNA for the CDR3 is TGCGCCAGCAGCCCCCTGGGACAGGGGACTGAAGCTTTCTTT.

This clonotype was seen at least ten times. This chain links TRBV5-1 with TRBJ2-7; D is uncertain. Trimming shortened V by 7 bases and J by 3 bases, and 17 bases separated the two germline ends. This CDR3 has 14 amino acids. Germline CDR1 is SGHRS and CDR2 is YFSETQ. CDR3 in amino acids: CASSPQDGGYEQYF. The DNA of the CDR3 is TGCGCCAGCTCCCCCCAGGATGGCGGCTACGAGCAGTACTTC.

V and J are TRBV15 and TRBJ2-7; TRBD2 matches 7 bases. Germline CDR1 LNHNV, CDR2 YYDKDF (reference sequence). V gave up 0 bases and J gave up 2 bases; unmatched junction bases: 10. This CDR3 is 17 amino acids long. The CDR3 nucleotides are TGTGCCACCAGCAGAGACCCAAGGCAAGCGGGACCCTACGAGCAGTACTTC. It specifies CATSRDPRQAGPYEQYF. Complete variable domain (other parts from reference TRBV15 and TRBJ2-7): DAMVIQNPRYQVTQFGKPVTLSCSQTLNHNVMYWYQQKSSQAPKLLFHYYDKDFNNEADTPDNFQSRRPNTSFCFLDIRSPGLGDTAMYLCATSRDPRQAGPYEQYFGPGTRLTVT.

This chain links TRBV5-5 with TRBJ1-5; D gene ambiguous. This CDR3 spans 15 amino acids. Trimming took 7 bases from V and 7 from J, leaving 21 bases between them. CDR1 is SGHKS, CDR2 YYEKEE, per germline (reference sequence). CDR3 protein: CASGPWAGLGQPQHF. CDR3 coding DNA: TGTGCCAGCGGCCCCTGGGCGGGATTAGGGCAGCCCCAGCATTTT.